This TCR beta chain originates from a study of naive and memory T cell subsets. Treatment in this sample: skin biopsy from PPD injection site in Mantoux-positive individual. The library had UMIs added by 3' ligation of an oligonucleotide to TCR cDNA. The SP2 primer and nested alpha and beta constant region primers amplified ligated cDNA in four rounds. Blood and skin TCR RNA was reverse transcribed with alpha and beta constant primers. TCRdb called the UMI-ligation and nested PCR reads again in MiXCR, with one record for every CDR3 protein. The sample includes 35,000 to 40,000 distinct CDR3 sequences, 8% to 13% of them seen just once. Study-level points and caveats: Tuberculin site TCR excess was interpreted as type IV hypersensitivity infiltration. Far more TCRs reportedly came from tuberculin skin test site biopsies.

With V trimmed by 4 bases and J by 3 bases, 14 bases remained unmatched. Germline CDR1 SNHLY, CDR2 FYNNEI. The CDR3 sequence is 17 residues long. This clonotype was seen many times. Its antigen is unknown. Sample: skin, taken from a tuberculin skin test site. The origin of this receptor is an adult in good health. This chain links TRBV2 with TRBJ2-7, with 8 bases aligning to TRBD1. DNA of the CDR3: TGTGCCAGCAGTGTACGAGTGCGGCCAGGGGGCGTCTACGAGCAGTACTTC. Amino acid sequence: CASSVRVRPGGVYEQYF.